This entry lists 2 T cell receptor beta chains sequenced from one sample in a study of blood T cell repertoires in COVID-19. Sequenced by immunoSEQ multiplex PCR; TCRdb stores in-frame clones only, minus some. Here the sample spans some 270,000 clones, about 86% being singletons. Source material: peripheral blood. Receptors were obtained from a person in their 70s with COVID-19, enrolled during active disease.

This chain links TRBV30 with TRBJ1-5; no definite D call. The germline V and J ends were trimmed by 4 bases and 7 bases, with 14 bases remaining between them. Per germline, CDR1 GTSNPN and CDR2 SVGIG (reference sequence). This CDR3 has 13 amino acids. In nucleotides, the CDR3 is TGTGCCTGGACAGGAGGGTTGGAGCAGCCCCAGCATTTT. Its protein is CAWTGGLEQPQHF.

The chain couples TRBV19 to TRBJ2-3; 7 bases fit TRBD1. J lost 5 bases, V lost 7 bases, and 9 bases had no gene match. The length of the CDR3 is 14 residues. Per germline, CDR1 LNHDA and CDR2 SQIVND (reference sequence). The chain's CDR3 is CASKTGSKGDTQYF. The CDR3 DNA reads TGTGCCAGTAAGACAGGGTCGAAAGGAGATACGCAGTATTTT.